The clone carrying this T cell receptor (beta chain) showed up many times. Its antigen is currently unknown. CDR3 size: 13 residues. Germline V gene lookup returns CDR1 SEHNR and CDR2 FQNEAQ (reference sequence). Trimming shortened V by 1 base and J by 6 bases, and 6 bases separated the two germline ends. The sample comes from a study of T cells in Graves' hyperthyroidism and ophthalmopathy. Overall study results and limits: Also found in blood were most expanded thyroid clonotypes above 0.001.

Amplified TCR beta CDR3 regions derived from RNA transcripts. In the first-round RT-PCR of the TCR CDR3, the HTBI primer set was used. From the multiplex PCR reads, TCRdb called clonotypes with MiXCR, one entry per CDR3 protein. The data show around 760,000 distinct CDR3 sequences, 30% to 40% seen once. Hyperthyroidism was newly diagnosed in patients aged 18 to 65 (duration under 2 months). Researchers barred patients who had uncontrolled infection, other autoimmune disease, pregnancy or lactation. The source of this sequence is a woman between 40 and 50 years old with Graves' hyperthyroidism. This rearrangement joins TRBV7-9 to TRBJ2-2; the D gene is possibly TRBD1 (5 bases). Sequencing was done on a sample of blood. As DNA, the CDR3 is TGTGCCAGCAGCTTAGACAGGTCCGGGGAGCTGTTTTTT. This gives the protein CASSLDRSGELFF. Using reference TRBV7-9 and TRBJ2-2 for the parts outside the CDR3, the full variable domain is DTGVSQNPRHKITKRGQNVTFRCDPISEHNRLYWYRQTLGQGPEFLTYFQNEAQLEKSRLLSDRFSAERPKGSFSTLEIQRTEQGDSAMYLCASSLDRSGELFFGEGSRLTVL.